Listed here is a single TCR beta chain. Its antigen is unidentified. DNA was extracted from unsorted cell suspensions stored frozen. The sample belongs to a study of immune cell composition in non-small cell lung cancer. For the study at large: Tumours were mainly lung adenocarcinoma or squamous cell carcinoma. Study conclusions and caveats: It was not proven that tumour-reactive clones equal dominant tumour-associated clones. Lung squamous cell carcinoma tumours had significantly higher top 10 clone scores and productive clonality than lung adenocarcinoma.

With V trimmed by 2 bases and J by 0 bases, 10 bases remained unmatched. The V gene's germline CDR1 is SGHRS and CDR2 YFSETQ. The CDR3 is 17 amino acids. The assay was immunoSEQ multiplex PCR, and TCRdb's table has in-frame clones only and misses some. The table has 14,000 to 15,000 clones, roughly two thirds seen once. Sequencing was done on a sample of lung tumor tissue. This receptor was taken from a human donor with non-small cell lung cancer. The chain carries TRBV5-1 and TRBJ2-5, with 7 bases that match TRBD1. CDR3 sequence reads: CASSFGVGQPYQETQYF. CDR3 in DNA: TGCGCCAGCAGCTTTGGGGTGGGACAGCCGTACCAAGAGACCCAGTACTTC.